The 17 T cell receptor beta chains below were found in one sample sequenced in a study of persistence of HIV-infected CD4 T cells. This nonspecific control used anti-CD3/anti-CD28 bead stimulation of CD4+ T cells. Sorting of responding CD4+ T cells relied on upregulated CD40 ligand together with CD69. This was the immunoSEQ version 4 assay in survey mode. Clones were read by immunoSEQ multiplex PCR, and TCRdb kept only the in-frame ones, dropping some. This sample has 37,000 or so clones, with approximately 88% found just once. These TCRs' antigens remain unknown. The sequenced sample was CD4+ T cells sorted from PBMCs after approximately 20-hour stimulation, obtained from a patient who received antiretroviral therapy. All receptors derive from an adult man with HIV who was CMV-seropositive.

This chain uses TRBV13 with TRBJ2-3, with D possibly being TRBD2 (5 bases). CDR1 is PRHDT, CDR2 FYEKMQ, per germline (reference sequence). Deletions cut 4 bases from V and 7 bases from J, with 18 bases between. There are 15 residues in the CDR3. CDR3 DNA: TGTGCCAGCAGCTACAAGGGCGAGTTCGGGAATACGCAGTATTTT. Translated: CASSYKGEFGNTQYF.

The rearrangement uses TRBV4-1 and TRBJ1-1; D call uncertain. Trimming cost V 0 bases and J 6 bases, with 14 bases left between them. Germline values: CDR1 MGHRA, CDR2 YSYEKL. CDR3 length equals 15 residues. The CDR3 nucleotides read TGCGCCAGCAGCCAAGAGGTTAATAGAGGAGCTGAAGCTTTCTTT. Its translation: CASSQEVNRGAEAFF.

The chain joins TRBV18 to TRBJ1-1, with D perhaps TRBD1 (5 bases). This CDR3 is 15 amino acids long. V was trimmed by 3 bases and J by 1 base, leaving 12 bases between them. Germline lookup yields CDR1 KGHSH and CDR2 LQKENI. The CDR3 here is CASSPGGGRNTEAFF. CDR3 nucleotides: TGTGCCAGCTCACCGGGGGGGGGAAGGAACACTGAAGCTTTCTTT.

Details on this clone: One end of the junction varies from germline; a read error may be responsible. The chain is built from TRBV18 and TRBJ2-1; 10 bases line up with TRBD2. The CDR3 runs to 15 residues. CDR1 KGHSH and CDR2 LQKENI come from the germline V gene. The CDR3, as DNA: TGTGCCAGCTCCCCACTAGCGGGGCCGTCTGATGAGCAGTTCTTC. This sequence encodes CASSPLAGPSDEQFF.

The chain employs TRBV30 and TRBJ1-2, with D maybe TRBD1 (5 bases). The CDR3 covers 15 residues. Germline-derived CDR1 and CDR2 are GTSNPN and SVGIG (reference sequence). V was trimmed by 4 bases and J by 4 bases, leaving 19 bases between them. The CDR3 protein is CAWKSGTWAGYGYTF. CDR3 bases: TGTGCCTGGAAGAGCGGGACCTGGGCCGGCTATGGCTACACCTTC.

The V and J genes are TRBV6-5 and TRBJ1-1; unclear D gene. Germline V lookup: CDR1 MNHEY, CDR2 SVGAGI. This CDR3 contains 12 residues. The V gene lost 7 bases and the J gene lost 3 bases, with 9 bases spanning the gap. In DNA form, the CDR3 reads TGTGCCAGCACCACGCGGGACACTGAAGCTTTCTTT. Translating it yields CASTTRDTEAFF.

The rearrangement links TRBV6-5 to TRBJ2-1; TRBD1 matches 7 bases. Germline CDR1 MNHEY, CDR2 SVGAGI. V was pared by 6 bases and J by 5 bases, with 10 bases of the junction left unmatched. The CDR3 has 15 residues. CDR3 amino acids: CASSSGTESNNEQFF. The CDR3 DNA sequence: TGTGCCAGCAGCTCCGGGACAGAAAGTAACAATGAGCAGTTCTTC.

This rearrangement joins TRBV6-5 to TRBJ1-4; 7 nucleotides align to TRBD1. The CDR3 extends over 15 amino acids. The germline V gene encodes CDR1 MNHEY and CDR2 SVGAGI. V was clipped by 6 bases and J by 7 bases; unmatched bases: 11. The CDR3 DNA reads TGTGCCAGCAGACCTCCGGGACAGCCTTTTGAAAAACTGTTTTTT. Amino acids: CASRPPGQPFEKLFF.

This sequence joins TRBV19 and TRBJ1-1; D uncertain. Germline CDR1 reads LNHDA; CDR2 reads SQIVND (reference sequence). Trimming pared 7 bases from V and 4 bases from J, leaving 13 bases between. The CDR3 loop spans 13 amino acids. Here the CDR3 DNA reads TGTGCCAGTACCCGATCGAGCGGCACTGAAGCTTTCTTT. The encoded protein is CASTRSSGTEAFF.

CDR3 nucleotide sequence: TGTGCCAGCAGCCTAGGACAGGGGGCGTTCAAAGAGACCCAGTACTTC. It is translated as CASSLGQGAFKETQYF. This sequence joins TRBV11-3 and TRBJ2-5, with 11 bases aligning to TRBD1. After removal of 5 bases from V and 3 bases from J, the junction contained 8 bases not matched to a gene. The germline V gene has CDR1 SGHNT and CDR2 YENEEA. CDR3 length equals 16 residues.

This clone is labeled as medium-sized (0.01 to 0.1%). V is TRBV30 and J is TRBJ2-5; 8 bases agree with TRBD1. Germline CDR1 reads GTSNPN; CDR2 reads SVGIG (reference sequence). The length of the CDR3 is 14 residues. The V segment lost 2 bases and the J segment 5 bases; nucleotides outside the gene matches: 7. The CDR3 DNA sequence: TGTGCCTGGAGTCCTCAGGGGGCCTGGGAGACCCAGTACTTC. Translated: CAWSPQGAWETQYF. Drawing the rest from reference TRBV30 and TRBJ2-5, the complete variable domain is SQTIHQWPATLVQPVGSPLSLECTVEGTSNPNLYWYRQAAGRGLQLLFYSVGIGQISSEVPQNLSASRPQDRQFILSSKKLLLSDSGFYLCAWSPQGAWETQYFGPGTRLLVL.

The chain recombines TRBV7-3 with TRBJ1-1; no clear D gene. CDR1 is SGHTA, CDR2 FQGTGA, per germline. Trimming left V 2 bases short and J 2 bases short, with 6 bases between. The CDR3 covers 13 residues. The CDR3 region has the DNA TGTGCCAGCAGCTTATCCGTAAACACTGAAGCTTTCTTT. This gives the protein CASSLSVNTEAFF.

In its sample, this clone was seen once. This chain links TRBV10-3 with TRBJ2-7, with TRBD2 matching over 11 bases. Unmatched junction bases numbered 3, after V lost 6 bases and J lost 2 bases. Germline-derived CDR1 and CDR2 are ENHRY and SYGVKD. CDR3 size: 14 residues. DNA for the CDR3: TGTGCCATCAGCCCGGGACTAGCGGCCTACGAGCAGTACTTC. Translated: CAISPGLAAYEQYF.

The V gene is TRBV4-2, the J gene TRBJ2-1; 13 nucleotides line up with TRBD2. This CDR3 region has 18 residues. V lost 0 bases and J lost 5; bases outside the gene matches: 7. Germline loops: CDR1 LGHNA, CDR2 YNFKEQ. The CDR3 coding sequence is TGTGCCAGCAGCCAAGATCTCACTAGCGGGGGGGCCAACAATGAGCAGTTCTTC. Protein product: CASSQDLTSGGANNEQFF.

The rearrangement joins TRBV5-4 to TRBJ2-1; TRBD2 matches at 15 bases. This CDR3 region has 17 residues. CDR1 is SGHNT, CDR2 YYREEE, per germline (reference sequence). V dropped 4 bases and J dropped 0; count of bases not matched to a gene: 2. CDR3: CASSGLAGGSSYNEQFF. The CDR3 DNA reads TGTGCCAGCAGCGGACTAGCGGGAGGGTCCTCCTACAATGAGCAGTTCTTC.

The genes are TRBV5-6 and TRBJ1-2; D gene unclear. With 2 bases removed from V and 3 bases from J, the gap between germline ends came to 11 bases. CDR1 is SGHDT, CDR2 YYEEEE, per germline. CDR3 size: 14 residues. The CDR3 region has the DNA TGTGCCAGCAGCTTAGCGGGGTTTGACTATGGCTACACCTTC. It specifies CASSLAGFDYGYTF.

This sequence joins TRBV27 and TRBJ1-4; a possible D gene is TRBD1 (6 bases). This CDR3 region has 14 residues. Trimming cost V 10 bases and J 8 bases, with 20 bases left between them. CDR1 is MNHEY and CDR2 is SMNVEV in the germline V gene (reference sequence). CDR3 in amino acids: CATRILQGDEKLFF. CDR3 sequence (DNA): TGTGCCACCCGAATATTACAGGGAGACGAAAAACTGTTTTTT.